Following are 10 T cell receptor beta chains from one sample sequenced in a study of T cell responses to AZD1222 COVID-19 vaccine. Libraries were prepared by immunoSEQ multiplex PCR; TCRdb keeps only in-frame clonotypes and omits some of them. Found here are about 150,000 clones, roughly 90% of them singletons; the top ten hold less than 3.5%. Sequenced material: peripheral blood, taken 28 days after the second AZD1222 dose. The receptor set was obtained from an adult who received the AZD1222 COVID-19 vaccine.

This chain joins TRBV19 and TRBJ2-1, with 7 bases aligning to TRBD2. This CDR3 comprises 16 residues. Germline CDR1 is LNHDA and CDR2 is SQIVND (reference sequence). V gave up 5 bases and J gave up 2 bases; unmatched junction bases: 9. CDR3 in amino acids: CASSWGGAGTYNEQFF. The CDR3 coding sequence is TGTGCCAGTAGTTGGGGGGGTGCGGGGACCTACAATGAGCAGTTCTTC.

CDR3 sequence: CASSEGLAGVVRTQYF. The CDR3 DNA follows: TGTGCCAGCAGTGAGGGACTAGCGGGAGTAGTACGCACGCAGTATTTT. The chain combines TRBV6-1 with TRBJ2-3, with 14 bases that match TRBD2. Germline CDR1 MNHNS, CDR2 SASEGT. Germline trimming cut 3 bases from V and 9 bases from J; bases unmatched to any gene: 8. The CDR3 has 16 residues.

The chain couples TRBV10-1 to TRBJ2-3; 9 bases agree with TRBD2. V shed 2 bases and J 7 bases; nucleotides not matched to a gene: 16. This CDR3 is built from 18 residues. In germline, CDR1 is WNHNN, CDR2 SYGVQD (reference sequence). The CDR3 here is CASSEAPESAGGINTQYF. In nucleotides, the CDR3 is TGCGCCAGCAGTGAGGCCCCAGAGAGCGCGGGAGGGATTAATACGCAGTATTTT.

The V gene is TRBV6-2 or TRBV6-3, the J gene TRBJ1-5; 7 bases match TRBD1. CDR1 and CDR2 (germline): MNHEY, SVGEGT. The CDR3 runs to 14 residues. V trimming: 5 bases; J trimming: 8 bases; junction bases outside the gene matches: 9. The CDR3 DNA is TGTGCCAGCAGTCCGCACAGGGGCCCGGAGCCCCAGCATTTT. This gives the protein CASSPHRGPEPQHF.

Concerning this clone itself: The sample contains more than one DNA sequence encoding this CDR3. This chain uses TRBV7-2 with TRBJ1-1, with TRBD1 as a possible D gene (6 bases). CDR1 and CDR2 (germline): SGHTA, FQGNSA. The V and J ends lost 5 bases and 4 bases respectively, with 11 bases between them. The CDR3 is made up of 13 amino acids. CDR3 loop: CASSAQGGTEAFF. The CDR3 DNA is TGTGCCAGCAGCGCACAGGGAGGCACTGAAGCTTTCTTT. Full variable domain (remainder filled in from reference TRBV7-2 and TRBJ1-1): GAGVSQSPSNKVTEKGKDVELRCDPISGHTALYWYRQSLGQGLEFLIYFQGNSAPDKSGLPSDRFSAERTGGSVSTLTIQRTQQEDSAVYLCASSAQGGTEAFFGQGTRLTVV.

V usage is TRBV19 and J usage is TRBJ1-4; D remains ambiguous. V lost 3 bases to trimming and J lost 8 bases, with 7 bases between them. The germline gives CDR1 LNHDA, CDR2 SQIVND (reference sequence). The CDR3 has 12 amino acids. The CDR3 sequence is CASSIGGEKLFF. The CDR3 region has the DNA TGTGCCAGTAGTATTGGTGGAGAAAAACTGTTTTTT.

This sequence joins TRBV28 and TRBJ1-4; TRBD1 aligns across 7 bases. Germline CDR1 is MDHEN and CDR2 is SYDVKM. The CDR3 extends over 15 amino acids. The ends lost 4 bases at V and 8 bases at J; junction bases unmatched: 10. The CDR3 DNA reads TGTGCCAGCAGTTACGGAAGGGGGCGAGGGGAAAAACTGTTTTTT. Its translation is CASSYGRGRGEKLFF.

The chain recombines TRBV14 with TRBJ2-2, with TRBD1 identical over 8 bases. Germline V gene sequence: CDR1 SGHDN, CDR2 FVKESK. The CDR3 spans 16 residues. Trimming removed 2 bases from V and 3 bases from J; junction bases left unmatched: 5. The CDR3, as DNA: TGTGCCAGCAGCCAATTCAGGGGGCGCGACACCGGGGAGCTGTTTTTT. Amino acid sequence: CASSQFRGRDTGELFF.

V usage is TRBV5-1 and J usage is TRBJ1-5; TRBD1 matches 10 bases. Looked up from germline, CDR1 is SGHRS and CDR2 is YFSETQ. V was clipped by 4 bases and J by 2 bases; unmatched bases: 6. This CDR3 is 16 amino acids long. This CDR3 reads CASSEGDRGGNQPQHF. CDR3 DNA: TGCGCCAGCAGCGAAGGGGACAGGGGAGGCAATCAGCCCCAGCATTTT.

The J gene is TRBJ2-7, the V gene TRBV7-2; maybe TRBD1 (6 bases). This CDR3 has 15 amino acids. Trimming shortened V by 5 bases and J by 4 bases, and 18 bases separated the two germline ends. Germline CDR1 and CDR2: SGHTA and FQGNSA. CDR3 in DNA: TGTGCCAGCAGCCTTAGTACAGGGACCGGTTACGAGCAGTACTTC. Protein product: CASSLSTGTGYEQYF. Variable domain in full (rest from reference TRBV7-2 and TRBJ2-7): GAGVSQSPSNKVTEKGKDVELRCDPISGHTALYWYRQSLGQGLEFLIYFQGNSAPDKSGLPSDRFSAERTGGSVSTLTIQRTQQEDSAVYLCASSLSTGTGYEQYFGPGTRLTVT.